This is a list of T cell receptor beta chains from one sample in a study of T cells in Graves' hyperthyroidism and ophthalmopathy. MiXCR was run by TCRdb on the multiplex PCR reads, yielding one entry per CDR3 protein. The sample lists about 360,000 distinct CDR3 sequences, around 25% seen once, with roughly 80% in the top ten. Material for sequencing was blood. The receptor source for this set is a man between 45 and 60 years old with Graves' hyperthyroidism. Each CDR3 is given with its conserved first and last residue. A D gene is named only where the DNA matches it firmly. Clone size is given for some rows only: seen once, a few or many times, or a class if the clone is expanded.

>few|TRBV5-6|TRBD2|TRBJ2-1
CASGFRREGPYNEQFF
TGTGCCAGTGGGTTTCGGCGGGAGGGGCCCTACAATGAGCAGTTCTTC
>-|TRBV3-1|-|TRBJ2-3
CASSQLGQSTDTQYF
TGTGCCAGCAGCCAACTTGGACAGTCCACAGATACGCAGTATTTT
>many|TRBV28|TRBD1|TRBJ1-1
CASSPPRQGKTEAFF
TGTGCCAGCAGCCCCCCCCGACAGGGGAAAACTGAAGCTTTCTTT
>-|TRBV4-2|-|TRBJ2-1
CASSQDLGTSNEQFF
TGTGCCAGCAGCCAAGATCTCGGGACTTCCAATGAGCAGTTCTTC
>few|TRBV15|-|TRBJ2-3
CATSRPTRGGFADTQYF
TGTGCCACCAGCAGACCCACCCGTGGGGGTTTCGCAGATACGCAGTATTTT
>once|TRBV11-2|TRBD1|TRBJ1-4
CASSSVPGQGAFEKLFF
TGTGCCAGCAGCTCAGTCCCGGGACAGGGGGCGTTTGAAAAACTGTTTTTT
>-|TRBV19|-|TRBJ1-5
CASSSPRDTQRGNQPQHF
TGTGCCAGTAGTAGCCCAAGGGACACCCAACGGGGCAATCAGCCCCAGCATTTT
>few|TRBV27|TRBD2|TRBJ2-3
CASSSRLAAKTDTQYF
TGTGCCAGCAGTTCCAGACTAGCGGCAAAGACAGATACGCAGTATTTT
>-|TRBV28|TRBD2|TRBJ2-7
CASNGLAGEISYEQYF
TGTGCCAGCAACGGACTAGCGGGAGAAATCTCCTACGAGCAGTACTTC
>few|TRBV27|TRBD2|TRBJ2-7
CASTERGPSYEQYF
TGTGCCAGCACGGAGCGGGGGCCCTCCTACGAGCAGTACTTC
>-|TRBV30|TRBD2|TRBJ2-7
CAWSVPGTSYEQYF
TGTGCCTGGAGTGTACCCGGGACTAGCTACGAGCAGTACTTC
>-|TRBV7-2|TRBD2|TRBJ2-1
CASGKGTSGRDVFF
TGTGCCAGCGGCAAAGGGACTAGCGGGAGGGATGTGTTCTTC
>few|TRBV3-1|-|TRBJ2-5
CASSHIGVALQETQYF
TGTGCCAGCAGCCACATCGGGGTAGCCTTACAAGAGACCCAGTACTTC
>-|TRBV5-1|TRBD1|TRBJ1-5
CASSKGTDRDQPQHF
TGCGCCAGCAGCAAAGGGACAGACAGAGATCAGCCCCAGCATTTT
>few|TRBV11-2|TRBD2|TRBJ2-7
CASSSGLAGVTEQYF
TGTGCCAGCAGCTCCGGACTAGCGGGAGTAACCGAGCAGTACTTC
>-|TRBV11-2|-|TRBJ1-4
CASSLGFNEKLFF
TGTGCCAGCAGCTTAGGGTTTAATGAAAAACTGTTTTTT
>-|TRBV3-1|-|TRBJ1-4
CASSHAREKLFF
TGTGCCAGCAGCCATGCACGGGAAAAACTGTTTTTT
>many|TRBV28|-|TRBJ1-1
CASGILRGTTEAFF
TGTGCCAGTGGTATTTTGAGGGGGACCACTGAAGCTTTCTTT
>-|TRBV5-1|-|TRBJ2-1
CASSLGRRPIQFF
TGCGCCAGCAGCTTGGGAAGGCGGCCAATACAGTTCTTC
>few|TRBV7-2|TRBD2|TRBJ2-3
CASSLAVSGRYPYF
TGTGCCAGCAGCTTAGCGGTTAGCGGGAGGTATCCGTATTTT
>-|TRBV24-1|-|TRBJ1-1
CATSNWMNTEAFF
TGTGCCACCAGCAACTGGATGAACACTGAAGCTTTCTTT
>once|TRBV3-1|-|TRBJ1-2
CASSQGQRNYGYTF
TGTGCCAGCAGCCAAGGTCAAAGGAACTATGGCTACACCTTC
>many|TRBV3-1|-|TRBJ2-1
CASSQWGSTYNEQFF
TGTGCCAGCAGCCAGTGGGGTTCAACCTACAATGAGCAGTTCTTC
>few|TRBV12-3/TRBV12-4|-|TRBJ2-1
CASNLVGKVGRNEQFF
TGTGCCAGCAACTTAGTCGGTAAAGTGGGCCGCAATGAGCAGTTCTTC
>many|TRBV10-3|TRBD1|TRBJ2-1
CAISGTGRGNEQFF
TGTGCCATCAGTGGGACAGGGAGAGGCAATGAGCAGTTCTTC